These 27 T cell receptor beta chains originate from one sample sequenced in a study of blood T cell dynamics during melanoma immunotherapy. TCRdb's copy holds only in-frame clones and misses some; the assay was immunoSEQ multiplex PCR. The top ten clones hold 10% of a sample with 25,000 to 30,000 clones, over 70% of them seen once. This sample's time point: week 3, after first cycle of checkpoint inhibitor. The input for sequencing was blood, taken from a patient treated with checkpoint blockade. The source of these receptors is a human donor with melanoma.

CDR3 in DNA: TGTGCCAGCAGTTTAGTCGGGAGGGGTAACTACAATGAGCAGTTCTTC. Translating it yields CASSLVGRGNYNEQFF. The chain combines TRBV28 with TRBJ2-1; 8 bases agree with TRBD2. The CDR3 totals 16 residues. V shed 2 bases and J 3 bases; nucleotides not matched to a gene: 6. Germline CDR1 and CDR2: MDHEN and SYDVKM.

The chain links TRBV6-1 to TRBJ1-3, with 7 bases aligning to TRBD1. The length of the CDR3 is 14 residues. Germline assignment: CDR1 MNHNS and CDR2 SASEGT. The J segment lost 3 bases and the V segment lost 6 bases, leaving 5 bases of the junction unmatched. CDR3 nucleotides: TGTGCCAGCAGGATGACAGGGAGTGGAAACACCATATATTTT. Translation: CASRMTGSGNTIYF.

The chain combines TRBV2 with TRBJ1-3, with 7 bases lining up with TRBD1. Unmatched junction bases numbered 2, after V lost 3 bases and J lost 0 bases. The length of the CDR3 is 15 residues. Germline V gene lookup returns CDR1 SNHLY and CDR2 FYNNEI. Written as DNA, the CDR3 is TGTGCCAGCAGTGATACAGGGGCCTCTGGAAACACCATATATTTT. Translation: CASSDTGASGNTIYF.

The chain employs TRBV6-1 and TRBJ1-3; D remains ambiguous. Germline CDR1 is MNHNS and CDR2 is SASEGT. V dropped 2 bases and J dropped 0 bases, with 8 bases sitting between them. The CDR3 is made up of 15 amino acids. CDR3 DNA: TGTGCCAGCAGTGAATCGGCCTTCTCTGGAAACACCATATATTTT. Its translation: CASSESAFSGNTIYF.

This rearrangement joins TRBV7-6 to TRBJ2-5; TRBD2 matches 7 bases. After removal of 5 bases from V and 2 bases from J, the junction contained 8 bases not matched to a gene. CDR1 is SGHVS and CDR2 is FNYEAQ in the germline V gene. This CDR3 comprises 15 residues. The CDR3 nucleotides are TGTGCCAGCAGCACTCTGACTAGCAGTCAAGAGACCCAGTACTTC. Amino acids: CASSTLTSSQETQYF.

A single count supports this clone. V and J are TRBV5-7 and TRBJ1-4; no clear D gene. TRBV5-7 is an open reading frame, and its role is uncertain. The CDR3 has 13 amino acids. The V gene lost 2 bases and the J gene lost 8 bases, with 10 bases spanning the gap. The CDR3 reads CASSLSRGEKLFF. The CDR3 DNA sequence: TGTGCCAGCAGCTTATCCCGGGGAGAAAAACTGTTTTTT.

This sequence joins TRBV14 and TRBJ2-5, with 7 bases lining up with TRBD1. The J segment lost 2 bases and the V segment lost 3 bases, leaving 6 bases of the junction unmatched. The CDR3 is 15 residues long. Per germline, CDR1 SGHDN and CDR2 FVKESK. CDR3 in DNA: TGTGCCAGCAGCCATGCACAGGGGCGTCAAGAGACCCAGTACTTC. Amino acids: CASSHAQGRQETQYF.

This clone was seen a single time. V gene TRBV18 combines with J gene TRBJ2-7; the match to TRBD1 covers 11 bases. CDR3 length: 15 residues. V shed 3 bases and J 5 bases; nucleotides not matched to a gene: 6. Germline CDR1 and CDR2: KGHSH and LQKENI. CDR3 amino acids: CASSPSGTGGNEQYF. CDR3 DNA sequence: TGTGCCAGCTCACCGTCCGGGACAGGGGGGAACGAGCAGTACTTC.

The chain employs TRBV6-4 and TRBJ2-3, with D possibly matching TRBD1 (6 bases). Germline lookup yields CDR1 MRHNA and CDR2 SNTAGT. Deletions cut 5 bases from V and 6 bases from J, with 18 bases between. The CDR3 runs to 15 residues. DNA of the CDR3: TGTGCCAGCAGTACTACAGGGACCTTAAGGGATACGCAGTATTTT. Amino acids: CASSTTGTLRDTQYF.

The V call is TRBV5-1, the J call TRBJ2-5, with unresolved D. CDR3 length equals 14 residues. From germline, CDR1 is SGHRS and CDR2 YFSETQ. V was trimmed by 0 bases and J by 5 bases, leaving 11 bases between them. CDR3 in amino acids: CASSLGGRSETQYF. The CDR3 DNA reads TGCGCCAGCAGCTTGGGGGGTCGGTCGGAGACCCAGTACTTC.

The V call is TRBV10-3, the J call TRBJ2-7, with D maybe TRBD2 (6 bases). The length of the CDR3 is 14 residues. From germline, CDR1 is ENHRY and CDR2 SYGVKD. The V end lost 4 bases, the J end lost 2 bases, and 12 bases lay between the germline ends. CDR3 residues: CAISGTSRTYEQYF. In DNA form, the CDR3 reads TGTGCCATCAGTGGAACTAGCAGAACCTACGAGCAGTACTTC.

The gene calls are TRBV7-9 and TRBJ2-7; 9 positions agree with TRBD2. The germline V gene encodes CDR1 SEHNR and CDR2 FQNEAQ (reference sequence). The CDR3 extends over 15 amino acids. V gave up 0 bases and J gave up 5 bases; unmatched junction bases: 5. CDR3 in amino acids: CASSLAGTSRHEQYF. CDR3 DNA: TGTGCCAGCAGCTTAGCCGGGACTAGCCGCCACGAGCAGTACTTC.

The V call is TRBV18, the J call TRBJ2-5; D is ambiguous. Trimming left V 0 bases short and J 4 bases short, with 9 bases between. Germline V gives CDR1 KGHSH, CDR2 LQKENI. CDR3 length equals 14 residues. Written as DNA, the CDR3 is TGTGCCAGCTCACCACCGGCAGTGGCAGAGACCCAGTACTTC. Translated: CASSPPAVAETQYF.

This rearrangement joins TRBV6-1 to TRBJ2-5, with TRBD2 as a possible D gene (6 bases). V lost 3 bases and J lost 4, with 12 bases in between. This CDR3 comprises 14 residues. The V gene's germline CDR1 is MNHNS and CDR2 SASEGT. The CDR3 coding sequence is TGTGCCAGCAGTGACGGAGGGGTGAGAGAGACCCAGTACTTC. This translates into CASSDGGVRETQYF.

This clone was found a few times. The V and J genes are TRBV4-1 and TRBJ1-1; D ambiguous. Germline V gene sequence: CDR1 MGHRA, CDR2 YSYEKL. The CDR3 contains 13 residues. V lost 1 base and J lost 8, with 11 bases in between. CDR3 coding DNA: TGCGCCAGCAGCCAAGTCGAGGGCGAGGAAGCTTTCTTT. This encodes CASSQVEGEEAFF.

Only one count was recorded for this clone. The chain combines TRBV9 with TRBJ2-7; TRBD1 is a possible D gene (5 bases). Germline loops: CDR1 SGDLS, CDR2 YYNGEE. CDR3 length equals 14 residues. Trimming took off 1 base at V and 3 bases at J, with 11 bases between the two ends. The CDR3 here is CASSVFAGFYEQYF. Written as DNA, the CDR3 is TGTGCCAGCAGCGTATTTGCAGGGTTCTACGAGCAGTACTTC.

The chain is built from TRBV5-6 and TRBJ1-5; 8 bases fit TRBD1. The CDR3 runs to 16 residues. Germline V gene sequence: CDR1 SGHDT, CDR2 YYEEEE. With 1 base clipped from V and 3 bases from J, the junction kept 6 bases outside the gene matches. CDR3 loop: CASSLRGTGLNQPQHF. The CDR3 DNA follows: TGTGCCAGCAGCTTGCGGGGGACAGGCCTCAATCAGCCCCAGCATTTT. The complete variable domain, with remaining parts taken from reference TRBV5-6 and TRBJ1-5, reads DAGVTQSPTHLIKTRGQQVTLRCSPKSGHDTVSWYQQALGQGPQFIFQYYEEEERQRGNFPDRFSGHQFPNYSSELNVNALLLGDSALYLCASSLRGTGLNQPQHFGDGTRLSIL.

The chain is built from TRBV6-5 and TRBJ1-4; TRBD1 might be the D (5 bases). The V and J ends lost 0 bases and 7 bases respectively, with 9 bases between them. CDR1 is MNHEY and CDR2 is SVGAGI in the germline V gene. The CDR3 has 14 amino acids. CDR3 amino acids: CASSYSWGGEKLFF. CDR3 nucleotide sequence: TGTGCCAGCAGTTACTCGTGGGGGGGTGAAAAACTGTTTTTT.

The chain is built from TRBV27 and TRBJ2-5; 7 nucleotides match TRBD1. The CDR3 is 13 residues long. Germline V gene data show CDR1 as MNHEY and CDR2 as SMNVEV (reference sequence). Trimming took 6 bases from V and 7 from J; bases not matched to a gene: 8. CDR3 sequence: CASSLGGPGTQYF. Here the CDR3 DNA reads TGTGCCAGCAGCTTAGGGGGCCCCGGGACCCAGTACTTC.

This clone has only one observation. J is TRBJ1-2 and V is TRBV9, with TRBD1 matching over 9 bases. Trimming cost V 3 bases and J 2 bases; bases outside gene matches: 5. CDR3 length equals 15 residues. Looked up from germline, CDR1 is SGDLS and CDR2 is YYNGEE. CDR3 loop: CASSARTGVNYGYTF. The CDR3 DNA follows: TGTGCCAGCAGCGCCCGGACAGGGGTCAACTATGGCTACACCTTC.

This chain uses TRBV27 with TRBJ2-4, with 8 positions matching TRBD2. CDR1 and CDR2 from the germline V gene are MNHEY and SMNVEV (reference sequence). This CDR3 is built from 13 residues. With 5 bases clipped from V and 12 bases from J, the junction kept 9 bases outside the gene matches. CDR3 region: CASSASGGAAQYF. DNA for the CDR3: TGTGCCAGCAGTGCGTCGGGGGGGGCCGCTCAGTACTTC.

This clone was seen a handful of times. V is TRBV5-5 and J is TRBJ2-7; 7 nucleotides agree with TRBD1. The V and J ends lost 2 bases and 0 bases, in that order; junction bases with no gene match: 11. This CDR3 spans 17 amino acids. Germline V gives CDR1 SGHKS, CDR2 YYEKEE (reference sequence). This CDR3 reads CASSFRPPGTVSYEQYF. The CDR3 region has the DNA TGTGCCAGCAGCTTCCGCCCCCCCGGGACAGTCTCCTACGAGCAGTACTTC.

J is TRBJ1-3 and V is TRBV9, with D possibly being TRBD1 (6 bases). The CDR3 spans 15 residues. V lost 2 bases to trimming and J lost 4 bases, with 13 bases between them. Germline V gene lookup returns CDR1 SGDLS and CDR2 YYNGEE. The DNA of the CDR3 is TGTGCCAGCAGCGTCTCAGGGGTTTCAGGAAACACCATATATTTT. Amino acids: CASSVSGVSGNTIYF.

The chain links TRBV2 to TRBJ1-1; D gene ambiguous. Germline CDR1 SNHLY, CDR2 FYNNEI. Trimming pared 3 bases from V and 8 bases from J, leaving 7 bases between. This CDR3 spans 11 amino acids. The CDR3 sequence is CASSEAGEAFF. The CDR3 nucleotides are TGTGCCAGCAGTGAGGCGGGGGAAGCTTTCTTT.

The gene calls are TRBV10-1 and TRBJ2-5; 7 bases agree with TRBD2. The germline gives CDR1 WNHNN, CDR2 SYGVQD (reference sequence). The CDR3 spans 13 residues. V shed 8 bases and J 3 bases; nucleotides not matched to a gene: 6. CDR3 bases: TGCGCCAGCCAGCGGGACTTCAAAGAGACCCAGTACTTC. This translates into CASQRDFKETQYF.

The chain uses TRBV27 and TRBJ1-5; maybe TRBD1 (6 bases). Germline V gene lookup returns CDR1 MNHEY and CDR2 SMNVEV (reference sequence). V was clipped by 1 base and J by 3 bases, with 10 bases between them. The CDR3 is 15 amino acids. The CDR3 sequence: CASSLYWGHNQPQHF. The CDR3 DNA follows: TGTGCCAGCAGTTTATATTGGGGGCACAATCAGCCCCAGCATTTT.

The chain couples TRBV27 to TRBJ2-7, with TRBD1 matching 9 bases. There are 17 residues in the CDR3. The V segment lost 6 bases and the J segment 1 base; nucleotides outside the gene matches: 13. CDR1 MNHEY and CDR2 SMNVEV come from the germline V gene (reference sequence). DNA for the CDR3: TGTGCCAGCAGAATCCGCACATCCGGGACAGGGTCCTACGAGCAGTACTTC. Encoded protein: CASRIRTSGTGSYEQYF.